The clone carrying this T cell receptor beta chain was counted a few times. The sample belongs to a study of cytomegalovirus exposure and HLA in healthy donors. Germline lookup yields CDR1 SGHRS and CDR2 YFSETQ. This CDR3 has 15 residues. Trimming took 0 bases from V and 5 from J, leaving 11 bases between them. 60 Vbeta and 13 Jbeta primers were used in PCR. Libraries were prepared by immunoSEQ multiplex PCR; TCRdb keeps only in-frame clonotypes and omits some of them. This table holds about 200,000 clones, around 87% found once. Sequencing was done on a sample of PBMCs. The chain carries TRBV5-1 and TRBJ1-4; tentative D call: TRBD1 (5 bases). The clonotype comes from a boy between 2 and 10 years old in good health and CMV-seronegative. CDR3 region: CASSLVGRVNEKLFF. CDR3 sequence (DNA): TGCGCCAGCAGCTTGGTGGGCAGGGTAAATGAAAAACTGTTTTTT.